This T cell receptor (beta chain) was sequenced for a study of blood T cell repertoires in COVID-19. Looking at the study overall: From the United States, Italy and Spain came samples of acute and convalescent COVID-19.

Germline V lookup: CDR1 SGHDT, CDR2 YYEEEE. V shed 2 bases and J 4 bases; nucleotides not matched to a gene: 5. There are 15 residues in the CDR3. Per the original methods: Estimation of nucleated cell counts was performed using reference gene primer amplification. Assay used: immunoSEQ multiplex PCR; TCRdb lists only in-frame clones, some missing. Clonal size and the V and J genes are those of that table, whereas D and trimming came from the DNA. This table has 280,000 or so clones, around 89% appearing once. V usage is TRBV5-6 and J usage is TRBJ2-3, with 9 bases that match TRBD1. Source material: peripheral blood. The clonotype comes from a woman in her 30s who had recovered from COVID-19. The CDR3 DNA reads as TGTGCCAGCAGCTTAAGAACAGGGGGCGCAGATACGCAGTATTTT. Translation gives CASSLRTGGADTQYF.